Presented here are 21 T cell receptor beta chains from one specimen sequenced in a study of neurological immune-mediated disorders. TCRdb re-called the 5' RACE reads through MiXCR, storing one row per CDR3 protein. This repertoire shows roughly 17,000 distinct CDR3 sequences, roughly 10% found once; its top ten account for about 40%. Source material: CD8+ T cells from blood. The receptors stem from a man aged 45-65 years in good health.

This clonotype was counted at least ten times. V gene TRBV20-1 combines with J gene TRBJ2-7; TRBD2 matches 15 bases. The CDR3 length is 14 residues. V trimming: 6 bases; J trimming: 6 bases; junction bases outside the gene matches: 6. Germline values: CDR1 DFQATT, CDR2 SNEGSKA (reference sequence). The CDR3 here is CSAGLAGGPSEQYF. The CDR3 nucleotides are TGCAGTGCGGGACTAGCGGGGGGACCCTCCGAGCAGTACTTC.

This clonotype was seen at least ten times. The chain links TRBV7-9 to TRBJ1-1; 7 bases align to TRBD1. V lost 5 bases and J lost 5; bases outside the gene matches: 5. Germline CDR1 is SEHNR and CDR2 is FQNEAQ (reference sequence). The length of the CDR3 is 13 residues. The CDR3 sequence: CASSPTGDTEAFF. CDR3 nucleotide sequence: TGTGCCAGCAGCCCCACAGGGGATACTGAAGCTTTCTTT.

This clonotype was seen ten or more times. The rearrangement links TRBV3-1 to TRBJ2-7; D remains unclear. Germline assignment: CDR1 LGHDT and CDR2 YNNKEL (reference sequence). Trimming removed 1 base at V and 6 bases at J, with 4 bases between. This CDR3 contains 11 residues. DNA for the CDR3: TGTGCCAGCAGCCAAGGAGTCGAGCAGTACTTC. The encoded protein is CASSQGVEQYF.

This clonotype rates as medium-sized. The V call is TRBV20-1, the J call TRBJ2-7, with 15 bases lining up with TRBD2. The germline V gene encodes CDR1 DFQATT and CDR2 SNEGSKA (reference sequence). V lost 2 bases to trimming and J lost 11 bases; unmatched junction nucleotides: 7. CDR3 size: 14 residues. CDR3 residues: CSARRTSGRASEYF. CDR3 DNA: TGCAGTGCTAGACGGACTAGCGGGAGGGCCTCTGAGTACTTC.

This clonotype has at least ten counts. The genes are TRBV7-8 and TRBJ2-1; a weak D match, TRBD1 (6 bases). Germline V lookup: CDR1 SGHVS, CDR2 FQNEAQ. CDR3 size: 14 residues. V dropped 5 bases and J dropped 2 bases, with 10 bases sitting between them. CDR3 amino acids: CASSLGTTYNEQFF. In DNA, the CDR3 is TGTGCCAGCAGCCTTGGGACAACCTACAATGAGCAGTTCTTC.

This clonotype appeared many times. The J gene is TRBJ1-5, the V gene TRBV21-1; the table's D gene call, TRBD1, was not cross checked with the DNA. TRBV21-1 is deemed a pseudogene. The CDR3 is 15 amino acids. The CDR3: CASSEGQPSNQPQHF. CDR3 bases: TGTGCCAGCAGCGAAGGACAGCCTAGCAATCAGCCCCAGCATTTT.

This clonotype was recorded many times. The chain carries TRBV21-1 and TRBJ2-2; the D call of TRBD1 is as the table states it, not checked on the DNA. TRBV21-1 is classified as a pseudogene. The CDR3 is 15 residues long. As DNA, the CDR3 is TGTGCCAGCAGCAAAGGGCAGGGGGCGGCCGGGGAGCTGTTTTTT. Its translation: CASSKGQGAAGELFF.

This clonotype has ten or more counts. The chain combines TRBV11-2 with TRBJ2-1; TRBD2 matches 12 bases. Germline lookup yields CDR1 SGHAT and CDR2 FQNNGV. J was trimmed by 0 bases and V by 5 bases; bases with no gene match: 8. The CDR3 totals 18 residues. Here the CDR3 DNA reads TGTGCCAGCAGCGGAGGGACTAGCGGGCACAGCTCCTACAATGAGCAGTTCTTC. As protein: CASSGGTSGHSSYNEQFF.

This clonotype has at least ten counts. V usage is TRBV27 and J usage is TRBJ2-3; D unresolved. The germline CDR1 and CDR2 sequences are MNHEY and SMNVEV (reference sequence). The V end was cut by 1 base, the J end by 3 bases, with 5 bases between. CDR3 size: 13 residues. The CDR3 DNA follows: TGTGCCAGCAGTTTATACAGAACAGATACGCAGTATTTT. This encodes CASSLYRTDTQYF.

This clonotype was picked up many times. In DNA, the CDR3 is TGCGCCAGCAGCCAAGTCGACAGGGGGAGCTCCTACGAGCAGTACTTC. It codes for CASSQVDRGSSYEQYF. The chain has TRBV4-1 and TRBJ2-7; 9 bases align to TRBD1. CDR3 size: 16 residues. Germline loops: CDR1 MGHRA, CDR2 YSYEKL. V shed 1 base, J shed 0 bases, and the junction held 4 bases outside the gene matches.

This clonotype came up many times. The J gene is TRBJ2-7, the V gene TRBV25-1; D call uncertain. This CDR3 is 13 amino acids long. V shed 8 bases and J shed 1 base, with 12 bases lying between them. The germline V gene encodes CDR1 MGHDK and CDR2 SYGVNS. CDR3 nucleotide sequence: TGTGCCAGCTCCGGCAGAACTTCCTACGAGCAGTACTTC. It specifies CASSGRTSYEQYF.

This clonotype was recorded a few times. A much larger clone is a single base away; this may be a read error. V and J are TRBV7-6 and TRBJ2-5; 8 nucleotides match TRBD2. CDR3 size: 14 residues. Germline CDR1 and CDR2: SGHVS and FNYEAQ. After removal of 3 bases from V and 5 bases from J, the junction contained 5 bases not matched to a gene. The CDR3 spells CASSLWRGAETQYF. CDR3 DNA sequence: TGTGCCAGCAGCTTGTGGCGGGGGGCGGAGACCCAGTACTTC. The whole variable domain, remainder taken from reference TRBV7-6 and TRBJ2-5, is GAGVSQSPRYKVTKRGQDVALRCDPISGHVSLYWYRQALGQGPEFLTYFNYEAQQDKSGLPNDRFSAERPEGSISTLTIQRTEQRDSAMYRCASSLWRGAETQYFGPGTRLLVL.

At least ten counts were recorded for this clonotype. The chain joins TRBV7-9 to TRBJ2-3; unclear D gene. CDR1 and CDR2 (germline): SEHNR, FQNEAQ (reference sequence). Trimming pared 4 bases from V and 6 bases from J, leaving 5 bases between. The CDR3 is made up of 11 amino acids. CDR3 DNA sequence: TGTGCCAGCAGCTCTTGGGATACGCAGTATTTT. It encodes CASSSWDTQYF.

The table lists this clonotype with many counts. The V gene is TRBV5-1, the J gene TRBJ2-7, with D uncertain. From germline, CDR1 is SGHRS and CDR2 YFSETQ. The CDR3 runs to 15 residues. V was cut by 0 bases and J by 0 bases, with 10 bases left in between. DNA of the CDR3: TGCGCCAGCAGCTTGGAGGTGGGAACCTCCTACGAGCAGTACTTC. This encodes CASSLEVGTSYEQYF. Drawing the rest from reference TRBV5-1 and TRBJ2-7, the complete variable domain is KAGVTQTPRYLIKTRGQQVTLSCSPISGHRSVSWYQQTPGQGLQFLFEYFSETQRNKGNFPGRFSGRQFSNSRSEMNVSTLELGDSALYLCASSLEVGTSYEQYFGPGTRLTVT.

The sample holds many counts of this clonotype. This chain joins TRBV5-5 and TRBJ2-7, with 11 bases aligning to TRBD1. Trimming took 5 bases from V and 7 from J; bases not matched to a gene: 5. The CDR3 runs 13 residues. Germline V gives CDR1 SGHKS, CDR2 YYEKEE (reference sequence). CDR3 DNA sequence: TGTGCCAGCAGTTCGGACAGGGGGCAGGAGCAGTACTTC. Translation gives CASSSDRGQEQYF.

This clonotype ranks as medium-sized. The genes are TRBV7-9 and TRBJ2-4; D gene unclear. The germline V and J ends were trimmed by 7 bases and 4 bases, with 8 bases remaining between them. The CDR3 extends over 12 amino acids. Germline values: CDR1 SEHNR, CDR2 FQNEAQ (reference sequence). The CDR3 loop reads CASISDKNIQYF. The CDR3 coding sequence is TGTGCCAGCATCTCGGATAAAAACATTCAGTACTTC.

This clonotype was observed many times. V is TRBV12-3 or TRBV12-4 and J is TRBJ2-7; D uncertain. The CDR3 consists of 14 residues. The V end lost 5 bases, the J end lost 2 bases, and 13 bases lay between the germline ends. The CDR3 sequence is CASSLTETPYEQYF. CDR3 sequence (DNA): TGTGCCAGCAGTCTAACAGAAACCCCCTACGAGCAGTACTTC.

This clonotype was counted many times. The chain combines TRBV7-9 with TRBJ2-5; TRBD1 matches at 12 bases. J lost 4 bases, V lost 4 bases, and 7 bases had no gene match. From germline, CDR1 is SEHNR and CDR2 FQNEAQ (reference sequence). This CDR3 spans 16 amino acids. The CDR3 nucleotides are TGTGCCAGCAGCTCGAGGGACAGGGGGCAATTAGAGACCCAGTACTTC. Residues: CASSSRDRGQLETQYF.

This clonotype was seen at least ten times. V is TRBV27 and J is TRBJ2-4, with a tentative D call TRBD1 (7 bases). Trimming stripped 2 bases from V and 6 bases from J, with 11 bases between. Germline assignment: CDR1 MNHEY and CDR2 SMNVEV (reference sequence). The CDR3 length is 14 residues. CDR3 nucleotide sequence: TGTGCCAGCAGTTTAGGAGGGGGCGGAAACATTCAGTACTTC. Its translation is CASSLGGGGNIQYF.

This clonotype was seen many times. In nucleotides, the CDR3 is TGTGCCAGCAGCTTAGCAACACAGGGCGTTACTGAAGCTTTCTTT. Translated: CASSLATQGVTEAFF. The chain carries TRBV7-9 and TRBJ1-1, with D tentatively TRBD1 (6 bases). Germline CDR1 SEHNR, CDR2 FQNEAQ (reference sequence). The CDR3 has 15 amino acids. V was cut by 0 bases and J by 5 bases, with 13 bases left in between.

This clonotype was seen many times. The CDR3 region is CASSSTGETQYF. CDR3 DNA: TGTGCCAGCAGTTCCACAGGCGAGACCCAGTACTTC. The rearrangement joins TRBV6-5 to TRBJ2-5; the D gene is possibly TRBD1 (5 bases). CDR3 size: 12 residues. V was shortened by 4 bases and J by 5 bases, with 8 bases between the two germline ends. Germline V lookup: CDR1 MNHEY, CDR2 SVGAGI.